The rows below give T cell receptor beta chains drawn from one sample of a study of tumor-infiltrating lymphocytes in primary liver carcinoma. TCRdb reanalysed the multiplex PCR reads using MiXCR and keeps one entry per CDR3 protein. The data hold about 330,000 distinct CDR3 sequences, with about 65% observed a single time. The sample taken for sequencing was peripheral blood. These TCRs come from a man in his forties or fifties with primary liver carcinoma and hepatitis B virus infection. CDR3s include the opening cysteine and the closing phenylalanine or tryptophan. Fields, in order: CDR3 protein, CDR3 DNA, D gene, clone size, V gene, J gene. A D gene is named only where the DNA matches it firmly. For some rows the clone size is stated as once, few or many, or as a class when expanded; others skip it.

CDR3aa: CVSSSRGAGGGYEQYF
CDR3nt: TGTGTCAGCAGTTCTCGGGGAGCGGGAGGTGGCTACGAGCAGTACTTC
d_gene: TRBD2
abundance: once
v_gene: TRBV12-3/TRBV12-4
j_gene: TRBJ2-7

CDR3aa: CASRDPTSGSLETQYF
CDR3nt: TGTGCCAGCAGAGACCCGACTAGCGGGAGCTTAGAGACCCAGTACTTC
d_gene: TRBD2
abundance: many
v_gene: TRBV6-1
j_gene: TRBJ2-5

CDR3aa: CAISESGEDTEAFF
CDR3nt: TGTGCCATCAGTGAGTCAGGGGAGGACACTGAAGCTTTCTTT
d_gene: .
abundance: .
v_gene: TRBV10-3
j_gene: TRBJ1-1

CDR3aa: CANSQWTGRTYDQYF
CDR3nt: TGTGCCAACAGCCAATGGACAGGGAGAACCTACGATCAGTACTTC
d_gene: TRBD1
abundance: once
v_gene: TRBV11-2
j_gene: TRBJ2-7

CDR3aa: CSIEIGTLEAFF
CDR3nt: TGCAGCATTGAAATAGGAACCCTTGAAGCTTTCTTT
d_gene: .
abundance: .
v_gene: TRBV29-1
j_gene: TRBJ1-1

CDR3aa: CVSSAGYEQYF
CDR3nt: TGTGTCAGCAGCGCGGGCTACGAGCAGTACTTC
d_gene: .
abundance: .
v_gene: TRBV11-3
j_gene: TRBJ2-7

CDR3aa: CASSKSGGGEEKLFF
CDR3nt: TGTGCCAGCAGCAAGAGTGGGGGGGGTGAGGAAAAACTGTTTTTT
d_gene: .
abundance: .
v_gene: TRBV11-2
j_gene: TRBJ1-4

CDR3aa: CSVRTVNYGYTF
CDR3nt: TGCAGCGTACGGACAGTTAACTATGGCTACACCTTC
d_gene: .
abundance: .
v_gene: TRBV29-1
j_gene: TRBJ1-2

CDR3aa: CSVGSGGGYEQYF
CDR3nt: TGCAGCGTTGGGTCAGGTGGAGGCTACGAGCAGTACTTC
d_gene: .
abundance: many
v_gene: TRBV29-1
j_gene: TRBJ2-7

CDR3aa: CSVEPTGGYIGDTETFF
CDR3nt: TGCAGCGTTGAACCAACAGGGGGTTATATCGGAGACACCGAAACTTTCTTT
d_gene: TRBD1
abundance: .
v_gene: TRBV29-1
j_gene: TRBJ1-1

CDR3aa: CSGGPGWGMNTEAFF
CDR3nt: TGCAGCGGTGGACCGGGTTGGGGGATGAACACTGAAGCTTTCTTT
d_gene: .
abundance: .
v_gene: TRBV29-1
j_gene: TRBJ1-1

CDR3aa: CASSYQGFTEAFF
CDR3nt: TGTGCCAGCAGTTACCAGGGGTTCACTGAAGCTTTCTTT
d_gene: .
abundance: many
v_gene: TRBV6-2/TRBV6-3
j_gene: TRBJ1-1

CDR3aa: CASRRFDAEYF
CDR3nt: TGTGCCAGCAGGCGGTTCGACGCGGAGTACTTC
d_gene: .
abundance: .
v_gene: TRBV6-1
j_gene: TRBJ2-1

CDR3aa: CASSLGLAGEQYF
CDR3nt: TGCGCCAGCAGTCTCGGACTAGCGGGTGAGCAGTACTTC
d_gene: TRBD2
abundance: many
v_gene: TRBV4-3
j_gene: TRBJ2-7

CDR3aa: CASRRLAGRRNEQFF
CDR3nt: TGTGCCAGCAGAAGACTAGCGGGAAGAAGAAATGAGCAGTTCTTC
d_gene: TRBD2
abundance: .
v_gene: TRBV6-5
j_gene: TRBJ2-1

CDR3aa: CASGPGGLTCEQYF
CDR3nt: TGTGCCAGCGGCCCGGGAGGCCTCACCTGCGAGCAGTACTTC
d_gene: TRBD2
abundance: .
v_gene: TRBV11-2
j_gene: TRBJ2-7

CDR3aa: CSAHLIGSSYNEQFF
CDR3nt: TGCAGTGCTCACCTTATCGGGAGCTCCTACAATGAGCAGTTCTTC
d_gene: .
abundance: .
v_gene: TRBV20-1
j_gene: TRBJ2-1

CDR3aa: CACSFTEAGGLFF
CDR3nt: TGTGCCTGCAGTTTTACGGAGGCCGGGGGGCTGTTTTTT
d_gene: .
abundance: .
v_gene: TRBV6-2/TRBV6-3
j_gene: TRBJ2-2

CDR3aa: CASSPGLGNEQLF
CDR3nt: TGTGCCAGCAGCCCGGGACTAGGGAATGAGCAGCTCTTC
d_gene: TRBD2
abundance: .
v_gene: TRBV11-2
j_gene: TRBJ2-1

CDR3aa: CASSPPGLAGVEQFF
CDR3nt: TGTGCCAGCAGCCCACCGGGACTAGCGGGAGTCGAGCAGTTCTTC
d_gene: TRBD2
abundance: few
v_gene: TRBV7-9
j_gene: TRBJ2-1

CDR3aa: CASSPLGQGASYEQYF
CDR3nt: TGTGCCAGCAGTCCGTTGGGACAGGGGGCTTCCTACGAGCAGTACTTC
d_gene: TRBD1
abundance: few
v_gene: TRBV12-3/TRBV12-4
j_gene: TRBJ2-7

CDR3aa: CASSLDLALGGFTEAFF
CDR3nt: TGTGCCAGTAGCTTAGATCTGGCGCTCGGGGGTTTCACTGAAGCTTTTTTT
d_gene: .
abundance: .
v_gene: TRBV11-2
j_gene: TRBJ1-1

CDR3aa: CAWRNVLRDRAGYTF
CDR3nt: TGTGCCTGGAGAAACGTTCTAAGGGACAGGGCTGGCTACACCTTC
d_gene: TRBD1
abundance: .
v_gene: TRBV30
j_gene: TRBJ1-2

CDR3aa: CASSLHQGDGETQHF
CDR3nt: TGTGCCAGCAGCTTACATCAGGGGGACGGGGAGACCCAGCACTTC
d_gene: TRBD1
abundance: once
v_gene: TRBV11-2
j_gene: TRBJ2-5

CDR3aa: CASSLATNYEQYF
CDR3nt: TGTGCCAGCAGCTTGGCGACCAACTACGAGCAGTACTTC
d_gene: .
abundance: .
v_gene: TRBV7-9
j_gene: TRBJ2-7

CDR3aa: CACAFWREGYGYTF
CDR3nt: TGTGCCTGCGCATTTTGGAGGGAAGGCTATGGCTACACCTTC
d_gene: .
abundance: few
v_gene: TRBV5-4
j_gene: TRBJ1-2

CDR3aa: CASSTTGAGELFF
CDR3nt: TGTGCCAGTAGTACCACGGGAGCCGGGGAGCTGTTTTTT
d_gene: .
abundance: .
v_gene: TRBV19
j_gene: TRBJ2-2

CDR3aa: CASRGHRGGSYEQYF
CDR3nt: TGTGCCAGCAGGGGACACAGGGGGGGGTCCTACGAGCAGTACTTC
d_gene: .
abundance: .
v_gene: TRBV6-6
j_gene: TRBJ2-7

CDR3aa: CASSSSPDRGDSPLHF
CDR3nt: TGTGCCAGCAGCTCGTCACCGGACAGGGGAGATTCACCCCTCCACTTT
d_gene: TRBD1
abundance: .
v_gene: TRBV11-2
j_gene: TRBJ1-6

CDR3aa: CASSRQISPGANVLTF
CDR3nt: TGTGCCAGCAGTCGACAAATTAGCCCTGGGGCCAACGTCCTGACTTTC
d_gene: .
abundance: .
v_gene: TRBV11-2
j_gene: TRBJ2-6

CDR3aa: CTSDKNQGSPLHF
CDR3nt: TGTACCAGCGATAAAAACCAGGGTTCACCCCTCCACTTT
d_gene: .
abundance: .
v_gene: TRBV6-5
j_gene: TRBJ1-6

CDR3aa: CADWGVDEDTQYF
CDR3nt: TGTGCCGACTGGGGGGTGGACGAGGATACGCAATATTTT
d_gene: .
abundance: once
v_gene: TRBV7-8
j_gene: TRBJ2-3

CDR3aa: CASSEWTGNPGELFF
CDR3nt: TGTGCCAGCAGTGAATGGACAGGGAACCCCGGGGAGCTGTTTTTT
d_gene: TRBD1
abundance: few
v_gene: TRBV6-1
j_gene: TRBJ2-2

CDR3aa: CASSSGYHSRETQYF
CDR3nt: TGCGCCAGCAGCTCAGGATACCATAGTCGGGAGACCCAGTACTTC
d_gene: .
abundance: few
v_gene: TRBV5-1
j_gene: TRBJ2-5

CDR3aa: CASSLAGGDNRPQQF
CDR3nt: TGTGCCAGCAGCTTAGCTGGGGGAGACAATCGGCCCCAGCAATTT
d_gene: .
abundance: once
v_gene: TRBV11-2
j_gene: TRBJ1-5

CDR3aa: CASTVGLAAYNEQSF
CDR3nt: TGTGCCAGCACCGTTGGACTAGCGGCCTACAATGAGCAGTCCTTC
d_gene: TRBD2
abundance: .
v_gene: TRBV11-2
j_gene: TRBJ2-1

CDR3aa: CAISPGLAITTDTQYF
CDR3nt: TGTGCCATCAGTCCGGGACTAGCCATAACCACAGATACGCAGTATTTT
d_gene: TRBD2
abundance: few
v_gene: TRBV10-3
j_gene: TRBJ2-3

CDR3aa: CAWIKYGGYTF
CDR3nt: TGTGCCTGGATAAAATACGGTGGCTACACCTTC
d_gene: .
abundance: many
v_gene: TRBV30
j_gene: TRBJ1-2

CDR3aa: CASSLSGLAGDSEQFF
CDR3nt: TGTGCCAGCAGCTTGTCAGGACTAGCGGGAGACAGTGAGCAGTTCTTC
d_gene: TRBD2
abundance: .
v_gene: TRBV11-2
j_gene: TRBJ2-1

CDR3aa: CASSVGTGELFF
CDR3nt: TGTGCCAGTTCTGTCGGCACCGGGGAGCTGTTTTTT
d_gene: .
abundance: few
v_gene: TRBV9
j_gene: TRBJ2-2

CDR3aa: CSVEGLSNEKLFF
CDR3nt: TGCAGCGTTGAAGGGCTATCTAATGAAAAACTGTTTTTT
d_gene: .
abundance: .
v_gene: TRBV29-1
j_gene: TRBJ1-4

CDR3aa: CASSPGLAGATTWELFF
CDR3nt: TGTGCCAGCAGCCCCGGACTAGCGGGAGCTACGACCTGGGAGCTGTTTTTT
d_gene: TRBD2
abundance: .
v_gene: TRBV9
j_gene: TRBJ2-2

CDR3aa: CASSFGIKDSLYEQYF
CDR3nt: TGTGCCAGCAGTTTTGGGATAAAGGACAGTCTTTACGAGCAGTACTTC
d_gene: .
abundance: .
v_gene: TRBV28
j_gene: TRBJ2-7

CDR3aa: CASSRSVKDHSYDEQFF
CDR3nt: TGTGCCAGCAGCCGCTCCGTGAAGGACCACTCCTACGATGAGCAGTTCTTC
d_gene: .
abundance: .
v_gene: TRBV4-2
j_gene: TRBJ2-1

CDR3aa: CASRTGTAYNEQIF
CDR3nt: TGCGCCAGCAGGACCGGGACAGCCTACAATGAGCAGATCTTC
d_gene: TRBD1
abundance: .
v_gene: TRBV5-1
j_gene: TRBJ2-1

CDR3aa: CASSYPHQRWLNTEAFF
CDR3nt: TGTGCCAGTAGTTATCCCCATCAGAGGTGGCTGAACACTGAAGCTTTCTTT
d_gene: .
abundance: .
v_gene: TRBV6-2/TRBV6-3
j_gene: TRBJ1-1